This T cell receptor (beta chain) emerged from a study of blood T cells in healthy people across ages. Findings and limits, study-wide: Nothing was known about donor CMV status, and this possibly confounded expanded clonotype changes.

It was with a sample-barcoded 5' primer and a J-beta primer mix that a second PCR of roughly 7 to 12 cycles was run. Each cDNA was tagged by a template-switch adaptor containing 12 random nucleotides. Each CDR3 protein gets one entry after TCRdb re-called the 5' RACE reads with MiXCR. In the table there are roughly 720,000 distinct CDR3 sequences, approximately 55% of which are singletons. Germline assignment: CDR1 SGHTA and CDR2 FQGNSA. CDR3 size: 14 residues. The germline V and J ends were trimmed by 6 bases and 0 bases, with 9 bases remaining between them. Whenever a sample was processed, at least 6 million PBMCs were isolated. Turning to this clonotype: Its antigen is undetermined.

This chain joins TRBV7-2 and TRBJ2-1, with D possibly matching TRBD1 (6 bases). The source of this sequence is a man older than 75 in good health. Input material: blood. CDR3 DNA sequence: TGTGCCAGCAGGAAGGGGGACTCCTACAATGAGCAGTTCTTC. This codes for CASRKGDSYNEQFF.